These T cell receptor beta chains were read from a single sample in a study of blood T cells in healthy people across ages. Via MiXCR, TCRdb re-called the 5' RACE reads, giving one row per CDR3 protein. This table has roughly 1.9 million distinct CDR3 sequences, about two fifths appearing once. Sequenced input: blood. Every receptor here comes from a human donor in good health. The conserved cysteine and the conserved F or W are not part of the CDR3 here.

V	J	CDR3
TRBV6-2/TRBV6-3	TRBJ2-5	ASSYLGGGNAETQY
TRBV4-2	TRBJ1-2	ASSPISQGIYT
TRBV29-1	TRBJ2-1	SVDPGRNEQF
TRBV4-3	TRBJ2-3	ASSQVLASGGGNTQY
TRBV20-1	.	RAGSPYEQY
TRBV5-1	TRBJ1-1	ASSLRGSTTEAF
TRBV4-2	TRBJ2-7	ASSQRFSGGLRSYEQY
TRBV5-1	.	ASSVGQAETQY
TRBV5-1	TRBJ2-1	ASSLALAAFQETQF
TRBV20-1	TRBJ2-7	SATHKESCD
TRBV7-2	TRBJ2-7	ASSITSDSPYEQY
TRBV13	TRBJ1-6	ASSWGTGTTSPLH
TRBV6-5	TRBJ2-7	ASSYYKNYEQY
TRBV6-1	TRBJ2-4	ASSEFGRLQQGPNIQY
TRBV6-1	TRBJ2-7	ATDNRQSGALGYEQY
TRBV12-3/TRBV12-4	TRBJ1-1	ASSFWSGRATEAF
TRBV29-1	TRBJ1-4	SVAGTIHEKLF
TRBV7-2	TRBJ1-1	ASSLGDGFMNTEAF
TRBV28	TRBJ2-1	ASREHSGSYNEQF
TRBV4-3	TRBJ2-3	ASSQDPGEGEADTQY
TRBV20-1	TRBJ2-1	SADNRIGREQF
TRBV7-3	TRBJ1-2	VSSDTGDYGYT
TRBV12-3/TRBV12-4	TRBJ1-5	ASSFGGVNQPQH
TRBV5-4	TRBJ2-1	ASTSRGGAKDFEQF
TRBV13	TRBJ2-5	ASSSRAGIEGETQY
TRBV5-5	TRBJ1-4	ASLKGQKQPNEKLF
TRBV5-4	TRBJ1-1	ASSLVTGDRSVAF
TRBV4-1	TRBJ2-7	ASSQGPAGDTYEQY
TRBV6-5	TRBJ2-3	ASSYTPQGLWADTQY
TRBV7-2	TRBJ2-7	ASSSLSSLGFSGEQY
TRBV7-2	TRBJ2-1	ASSLAGGRINEQF
TRBV29-1	TRBJ2-3	SVMKGGFRTDTQY
TRBV5-1	TRBJ2-3	ASRFVRVTDTQY
TRBV2	.	ASSEDFLRWDSGDFRDEQY
TRBV11-3	TRBJ2-5	ASSLDRGGGEQETQY
TRBV12-3/TRBV12-4	TRBJ2-5	ASSLNPGGETQY
TRBV20-1	TRBJ1-4	SAEPLTGTGYEKLF
TRBV13	TRBJ2-3	ASSFWGPGTDTQY
TRBV5-1	TRBJ2-3	ASSLARGGPDTQY
TRBV7-6	TRBJ2-7	AGSSGTVTYEQY
TRBV5-5	TRBJ2-7	ASSADSKGGGRSYEQY
TRBV4-1	TRBJ1-4	ASSQDRDEFRKLF
TRBV4-3	TRBJ2-7	ASSHLATLAGGSYEQY
TRBV2	TRBJ1-1	AQQHRLGTEAF
TRBV11-3	TRBJ1-1	ASSATGVTPEAF
TRBV18	TRBJ1-6	ASSPPDRGNSPLH
TRBV12-3/TRBV12-4	TRBJ2-2	ASSSTGTATGELF
TRBV6-2/TRBV6-3	TRBJ1-5	ASSYLFQGTKYSNQPQH
TRBV9	TRBJ1-2	ASSTMDREGYT
TRBV24-1	TRBJ1-4	ATSESSVNEKLF
TRBV5-1	TRBJ1-2	ASTLDRDYGYT
TRBV3-1	TRBJ2-1	ASSQYRRHAGGISSYNEQF
TRBV4-2	TRBJ1-1	ASSQDYQQMVTEAF
TRBV7-3	TRBJ2-5	ASSLTLGREETQY
TRBV7-2	TRBJ2-7	ASSLVRGPHEQY